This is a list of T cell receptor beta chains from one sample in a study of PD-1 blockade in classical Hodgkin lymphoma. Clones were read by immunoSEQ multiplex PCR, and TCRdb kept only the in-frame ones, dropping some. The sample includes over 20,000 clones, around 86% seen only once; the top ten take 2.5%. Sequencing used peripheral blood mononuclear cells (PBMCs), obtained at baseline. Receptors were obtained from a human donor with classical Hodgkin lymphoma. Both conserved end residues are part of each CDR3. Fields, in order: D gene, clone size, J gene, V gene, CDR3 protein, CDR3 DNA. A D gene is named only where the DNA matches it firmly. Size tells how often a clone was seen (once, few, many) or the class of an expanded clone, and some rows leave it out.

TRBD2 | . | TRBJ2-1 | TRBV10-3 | CAISEAGRTRTHEQFF | TGTGCCATCAGTGAAGCTGGGAGGACTAGAACACATGAGCAGTTCTTC
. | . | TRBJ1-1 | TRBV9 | CASSVNGWAGPNTEAFF | TGTGCCAGCAGTGTCAATGGGTGGGCAGGGCCGAACACTGAAGCTTTCTTT
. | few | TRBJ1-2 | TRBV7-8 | CASSPLQRNYGYTF | TGTGCCAGCAGCCCCCTACAGAGAAACTATGGCTACACCTTC
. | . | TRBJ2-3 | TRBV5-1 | CASSLAGGETDTQYF | TGCGCCAGCAGCTTGGCCGGGGGCGAAACAGATACGCAGTATTTT
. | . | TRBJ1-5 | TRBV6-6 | CASRPTGPGQPQHF | TGTGCCAGCAGACCGACAGGTCCGGGTCAGCCCCAGCATTTT
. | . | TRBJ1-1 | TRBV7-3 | CASSPTSTAYTEAFF | TGTGCCAGCAGCCCTACCTCGACAGCCTACACTGAAGCTTTCTTT
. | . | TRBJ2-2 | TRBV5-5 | CASSSRTQNTGELFF | TGTGCCAGCAGCTCCCGGACTCAGAACACCGGGGAGCTGTTTTTT
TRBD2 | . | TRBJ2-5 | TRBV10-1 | CASGTGGQETQYF | TGCGCCAGCGGGACGGGGGGCCAAGAGACCCAGTACTTC
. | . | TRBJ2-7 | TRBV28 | CASTLALEVYEQYF | TGTGCCAGCACCCTAGCCCTAGAGGTCTACGAGCAGTACTTC
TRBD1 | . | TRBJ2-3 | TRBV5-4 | CASSRYGQGGDTQYF | TGTGCCAGCAGCCGATATGGACAGGGCGGAGATACGCAGTATTTT
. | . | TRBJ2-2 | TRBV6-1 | CASSEGGFLGELFF | TGTGCCAGCAGTGAAGGGGGTTTTCTCGGGGAGCTGTTTTTT